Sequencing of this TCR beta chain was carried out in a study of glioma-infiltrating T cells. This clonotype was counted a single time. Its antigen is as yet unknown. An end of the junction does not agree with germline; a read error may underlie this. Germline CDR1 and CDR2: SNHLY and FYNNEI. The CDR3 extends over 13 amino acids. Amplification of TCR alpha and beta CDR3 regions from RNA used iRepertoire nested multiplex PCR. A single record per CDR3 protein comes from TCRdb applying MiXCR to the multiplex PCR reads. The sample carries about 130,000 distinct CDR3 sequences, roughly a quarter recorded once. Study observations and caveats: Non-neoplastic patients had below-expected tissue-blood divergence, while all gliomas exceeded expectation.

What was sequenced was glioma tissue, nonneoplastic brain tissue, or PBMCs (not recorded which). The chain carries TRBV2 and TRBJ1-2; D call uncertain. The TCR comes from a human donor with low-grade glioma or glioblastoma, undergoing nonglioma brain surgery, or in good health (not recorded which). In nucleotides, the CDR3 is TGTGCCAGCAGTGAAGAGGCGAACTATAGCTACACCTTC. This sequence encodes CASSEEANYSYTF. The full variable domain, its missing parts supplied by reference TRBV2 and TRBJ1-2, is EPEVTQTPSHQVTQMGQEVILRCVPISNHLYFYWYRQILGQKVEFLVSFYNNEISEKSEIFDDQFSVERPDGSNFTLKIRSTKLEDSAMYFCASSEEANYSYTFGSGTRLTVV.